Listed below are T cell receptor beta chains from one sample, sequenced in a study of cytomegalovirus exposure and HLA in healthy donors. Some clones are missing from TCRdb's copy, which holds only in-frame ones; the method was immunoSEQ multiplex PCR. The data show 250,000 to 300,000 clones, 80% to 90% seen once. The sequencing sample was made of PBMCs. These receptors all come from a woman between 18 and 30 years old in good health and CMV-seronegative. The CDR3 runs from the conserved cysteine through the conserved F or W. A D gene is named only where the DNA matches it firmly. Rows give clone size only sometimes, using once, few, many, or a class for an expanded clone.

-	TRBJ2-7	TRBV7-9	-	TGTGCCAGCAGCCCGGGCTCCTACGAGCAGTACTTC	CASSPGSYEQYF
-	TRBJ2-7	TRBV6-1	-	TGTGCCAGCAGTGAAGGGGCGTTGAGCTCCTACGAGCAGTACTTC	CASSEGALSSYEQYF
-	TRBJ2-7	TRBV11-2	-	TGTGCCAGCAGCACATGGGACGGCCAGGGGTACGAGCAGTACTTC	CASSTWDGQGYEQYF
-	TRBJ2-1	TRBV27	-	TGTGCCACGGGACTCGGGAGCTCCTACAATGAGCAGTTCTTC	CATGLGSSYNEQFF
-	TRBJ2-1	TRBV2	-	TGTGCCAGCAGTGGGACTCATTACAATGAGCAGTTCTTC	CASSGTHYNEQFF
-	TRBJ2-3	TRBV6-5	TRBD2	TGTGCCAGCCGGCGGGGGGGCTCGGGTACGCAGTATTTT	CASRRGGSGTQYF
-	TRBJ2-7	TRBV27	-	TGTGCCAGCAGTTTAAGCACGTCCTACGAGCAGTACTTC	CASSLSTSYEQYF
-	TRBJ2-7	TRBV7-8	TRBD2	TGTGCCAGCAGCCGCTTAGGGTCGGGGGGTTTCGAGCAGTACTTC	CASSRLGSGGFEQYF
-	TRBJ2-7	TRBV27	TRBD1	TGTGCCAGCAGTTCCAACAGGGGTAGCGAGCAGTACTTC	CASSSNRGSEQYF
-	TRBJ1-1	TRBV27	-	TGTGCCAGCAGCCCACAGCAAAACACTGAAGCTTTCTTT	CASSPQQNTEAFF
-	TRBJ2-7	TRBV4-2	TRBD2	TGTGCCAGCAGCACGGGACTAGCGGGAGGGTATTCCTCCTACGAGCAGTACTTC	CASSTGLAGGYSSYEQYF
-	TRBJ2-7	TRBV18	TRBD2	TGTGCCAGCTCACCGCAGCGGGAGTCCTACGAGCAGTACTTC	CASSPQRESYEQYF
-	TRBJ2-2	TRBV6-5	TRBD1	TGTGCCAGCAGTTACTCGACAGGGGAGTACACCGGGGAGCTGTTTTTT	CASSYSTGEYTGELFF
-	TRBJ1-2	TRBV18	-	TGTGCCAGCTCGATGGATACAGGGAGTGGCTACACCTTC	CASSMDTGSGYTF
-	TRBJ2-2	TRBV4-3	-	TGCGCCAGCAGCCAGGGTACAGCGAACACCGGGGAGCTGTTTTTT	CASSQGTANTGELFF
-	TRBJ2-2	TRBV5-1	-	TGCGCCAGCAGGCCTACAGGGTCCCGTGGCACCGGGGAGCTGTTTTTT	CASRPTGSRGTGELFF
-	TRBJ1-2	TRBV5-1	TRBD1	TGCGCCAGCAGCCCGGACAGGGGGTACAATGGCTACACCTTC	CASSPDRGYNGYTF
-	TRBJ2-3	TRBV30	-	TGTGCCTGGAGTGAGGAGAACACAGATACGCAGTATTTT	CAWSEENTDTQYF
-	TRBJ2-7	TRBV9	TRBD2	TGTGCCAGCAGCGTAGGTTCTGACGGGGGGGCCTCCTACGAGCAGTACTTC	CASSVGSDGGASYEQYF
-	TRBJ1-5	TRBV7-2	-	TGTGCCAGCAGCTCGACAGGCGTATTCAATCAGCCCCAGCATTTT	CASSSTGVFNQPQHF
-	TRBJ2-3	TRBV6-5	TRBD2	TGTGCCAGCAGCAGACTAGCGGCCACAGATACGCAGTATTTT	CASSRLAATDTQYF
few	TRBJ1-1	TRBV19	TRBD1	TGTGCCAGTGACAGGGGGTTTGAAGCTTTCTTT	CASDRGFEAFF
-	TRBJ2-5	TRBV9	TRBD2	TGTGCCAGCAGCGTAGGGGGGGGACCCCAAGAGACCCAGTACTTC	CASSVGGGPQETQYF
-	TRBJ2-5	TRBV5-1	-	TGCGCCAGCAGCGCCCGGACAAACCAAGAGACCCAGTACTTC	CASSARTNQETQYF
-	TRBJ2-1	TRBV9	TRBD2	TGTGCCAGCAGCGTAGAAGGGAGGGCCGTCAATGAGCAGTTCTTC	CASSVEGRAVNEQFF
-	TRBJ1-2	TRBV25-1	TRBD1	TGTGCCAGCAGTGAATTCGGGACAGGGGTTAACTATGGCTACACCTTC	CASSEFGTGVNYGYTF
-	TRBJ2-2	TRBV2	TRBD2	TGTGCCAGCTGGGGCTTGAGCGGGAGAGTCACCGGGGAGCTGTTTTTT	CASWGLSGRVTGELFF
-	TRBJ2-5	TRBV5-1	TRBD1	TGCGCCAGCAGCCTGGGACAGGGACAAGAGACCCAGTACTTC	CASSLGQGQETQYF
-	TRBJ2-1	TRBV4-3	-	TGCGCCAGCAGCCAGATCTTGAGCTCCTACAATGAGCAGTTCTTC	CASSQILSSYNEQFF
-	TRBJ2-7	TRBV10-1	-	TGCGCCTCAGCGGGCGGTGGAGGGCAGTACTTC	CASAGGGGQYF
-	TRBJ2-7	TRBV15	-	TGTGCCACCAACGAGGGTTACTCCTACGAGCAGTACTTC	CATNEGYSYEQYF
-	TRBJ2-7	TRBV5-1	TRBD2	TGCGCCAGCAGCCTGACTAGGACTAGCGGGGTCCCTTACGAGCAGTACTTC	CASSLTRTSGVPYEQYF
many	TRBJ2-7	TRBV7-2	-	TGTGCCAGCAGCCCTTTTCCAAGGGGTAGGGACGAGCAGTACTTC	CASSPFPRGRDEQYF
few	TRBJ2-2	TRBV29-1	-	TGCAGCGTATGGACAGAATCGAACACCGGGGAGCTGTTTTTT	CSVWTESNTGELFF
-	TRBJ2-7	TRBV4-1	-	TGCGCCAGCAGCCAGGCAGGCTCCCCCTACGAGCAGTACTTC	CASSQAGSPYEQYF
-	TRBJ2-7	TRBV28	TRBD2	TGTGCCAGCAGGTCGGGACTAGCGACCGAGCAGTACTTC	CASRSGLATEQYF
once	TRBJ1-2	TRBV7-9	-	TGTGCCAGCAGCAGGGGGTGGGGCAGGGACAACTATGGCTACACCTTC	CASSRGWGRDNYGYTF
-	TRBJ2-7	TRBV6-5	TRBD1	TGTGCCAGCAGTTACTGGGCAGGGGGTGGCTACGAGCAGTACTTC	CASSYWAGGGYEQYF
-	TRBJ2-1	TRBV27	TRBD2	TGTGCCAGCAGTCCGGGGACTAGCGGGGGGGCTCTCAGTCGAACCGAGCAGTTCTTC	CASSPGTSGGALSRTEQFF